This TCR beta chain was documented in a study of blood T cell repertoires in COVID-19 (dated by TCRdb to 2020 to 2021). In terms of the full investigation: Samples from collaborators originated in the United States, Italy and Spain and spanned both the acute and convalescent phases of COVID-19. The prospective study material was composed of cDNA or gDNA derived from T cells, B-cell-depleted T cells, or PBMCs. Samples came from the ongoing ImmuneRACE study (first 160 participants) plus 1,254 subjects from 6 global collaborators. The repertoires were made available in a free public database intended to serve as a resource for research on the immune response to SARS-CoV-2. HLA class I and class II types, where available, came from metadata supplied by the sample provider rather than from assay-based typing. Deeply sampled blood TCRbeta repertoires from subjects exposed to, actively infected with, or recovered from COVID-19 were included in the dataset. Nearly every sample came with metadata listing a de-identified subject ID, COVID-19 status, age in years and sex. Here is what the overall study found, with its caveats: Clinical and demographic metadata were provided uncurated, with the amount varying by source and participant.

The germline V gene yields WSHSY for CDR1 and SAAADI for CDR2. The CDR3 runs 16 residues from the cysteine to the phenylalanine. Only CDR3 DNA is held: 48 bases, read in frame from base 1. After removal of 2 bases from V and 6 bases from J, the junction retains 10 bases not matched to a gene. Note on this clone: Its target antigen remains unknown. The record has no base qualities; no much larger clone is one base away.

Each collaborating institution followed its own protocols to collect whole blood in K2EDTA tubes. For TCRbeta analysis, collaborators shipped samples as frozen whole blood, isolated PBMCs, or DNA extracted from either of those sample types. TCRbeta CDR3 regions were amplified from genomic DNA by means of the immunoSEQ Assay, a bias-controlled multiplex PCR. The study's processing was this. The number of nucleated cells in each sample was estimated by amplification of reference gene primers within the assay. To quantify the absolute abundance of each unique TCRbeta CDR3 rearrangement, sequence reads were collapsed and filtered. Productive Simpson clonality was computed per sample as the square root of Simpson's diversity index over productive rearrangements. TCRdb limited this immuneACCESS table to in-frame rearrangements with V and J called. A share of clones is missing; checked studies link under half to unresolved V genes, and the rest is unexplained. V, J and clone size reflect that table, while D and trimming were determined from the DNA. The sample table records roughly 300,000 clones; 65% to 90% of these occur just once. The ten largest clones represent just over 7% of the sample.

The specimen sequenced was peripheral blood. This sequence was found in a human donor in a cohort sampled during active COVID-19. The V and J segments used are TRBV10-2 and TRBJ2-3; 8 of the junction bases match TRBD2. The base sequence is TGCGCCAGCAGTGAGGAGGGACTAGGCGTTCCGGATACGCAGTATTTT. This encodes CASSEEGLGVPDTQYF.